This passage covers 24 T cell receptor beta chains from one sample sequenced in a study of cytomegalovirus exposure and HLA in healthy donors. The primer mix had 60 Vbeta and 13 Jbeta primers. Profiled with immunoSEQ multiplex PCR; TCRdb holds only in-frame clones, not every one. The sample has more than 150,000 clones, about 82% seen once; the top ten hold around 1.6%. What was sequenced was PBMCs. These receptors came from a man aged 18 to 30 in good health and CMV-seronegative.

There are a few counts of this clone. The genes are TRBV4-1 and TRBJ2-7, with D tentatively TRBD2 (5 bases). Trimming stripped 4 bases from V and 3 bases from J, with 28 bases between. The CDR3 extends over 19 amino acids. The germline V gene has CDR1 MGHRA and CDR2 YSYEKL. The CDR3 sequence: CASSRTQKGMASVNYEQYF. The CDR3 DNA reads as TGCGCCAGCAGCCGGACTCAGAAAGGAATGGCGTCTGTCAACTACGAGCAGTACTTC.

The CDR3 reads CASTGNSPLHF. Here the CDR3 DNA reads TGTGCCAGTACAGGAAATTCACCCCTCCACTTT. The rearrangement joins TRBV6-6 to TRBJ1-6; TRBD1 might be the D (5 bases). Germline values: CDR1 MNHNY, CDR2 SVGAGI (reference sequence). This CDR3 is built from 11 residues. Trimming stripped 9 bases from V and 7 bases from J, with 7 bases between.

The chain joins TRBV4-1 to TRBJ2-7; D ambiguous. With 0 bases removed from V and 7 bases from J, the gap between germline ends came to 16 bases. CDR1 MGHRA and CDR2 YSYEKL come from the germline V gene. This CDR3 contains 15 residues. This CDR3 reads CASSQEWAGKWEQYF. The CDR3 bases are TGCGCCAGCAGCCAAGAGTGGGCAGGAAAGTGGGAGCAGTACTTC.

A single count supports this clone. The rearrangement uses TRBV6-1 and TRBJ1-2; D is perhaps TRBD1 (5 bases). This CDR3 has 14 residues. The germline V and J ends were trimmed by 0 bases and 8 bases, with 13 bases remaining between them. Germline values: CDR1 MNHNS, CDR2 SASEGT. The CDR3 spells CASSEAVRGEGYTF. The CDR3 bases are TGTGCCAGCAGTGAAGCGGTAAGGGGCGAAGGCTACACCTTC.

The sample holds a few counts of this clone. The V call is TRBV7-9, the J call TRBJ2-7; the match to TRBD2 covers 8 bases. This CDR3 region has 14 residues. Germline V gene lookup returns CDR1 SEHNR and CDR2 FQNEAQ (reference sequence). The J segment lost 3 bases and the V segment lost 4 bases, leaving 5 bases of the junction unmatched. CDR3 amino acids: CASSSRTSRYEQYF. The CDR3 coding sequence is TGTGCCAGCAGCTCACGGACTAGCCGCTACGAGCAGTACTTC. Supplemented by reference TRBV7-9 and TRBJ2-7, the full variable domain reads DTGVSQNPRHKITKRGQNVTFRCDPISEHNRLYWYRQTLGQGPEFLTYFQNEAQLEKSRLLSDRFSAERPKGSFSTLEIQRTEQGDSAMYLCASSSRTSRYEQYFGPGTRLTVT.

This rearrangement joins TRBV7-2 to TRBJ2-7; 8 nucleotides align to TRBD1. Germline CDR1 and CDR2: SGHTA and FQGNSA. The length of the CDR3 is 15 residues. Unmatched junction bases numbered 8, after V lost 5 bases and J lost 2 bases. The CDR3 DNA is TGTGCCAGCAGCCCGGGGCCGGACAGGGCCTACGAGCAGTACTTC. Translating it yields CASSPGPDRAYEQYF.

The chain recombines TRBV14 with TRBJ1-2; 7 bases match TRBD1. After removal of 4 bases from V and 4 bases from J, the junction contained 3 bases not matched to a gene. The V gene's germline CDR1 is SGHDN and CDR2 FVKESK. The CDR3 totals 13 residues. The CDR3 spells CASSLTGIYGYTF. DNA of the CDR3: TGTGCCAGCAGCCTGACAGGGATCTATGGCTACACCTTC.

This clone was found once. The gene calls are TRBV2 and TRBJ2-5; the match to TRBD2 covers 9 bases. V gave up 4 bases and J gave up 5 bases; unmatched junction bases: 5. The germline CDR1 and CDR2 sequences are SNHLY and FYNNEI. This CDR3 has 14 amino acids. The CDR3 is CASSGASGIETQYF. The CDR3 bases are TGTGCCAGCAGTGGAGCTAGCGGGATCGAGACCCAGTACTTC. The whole variable domain, remainder taken from reference TRBV2 and TRBJ2-5, is EPEVTQTPSHQVTQMGQEVILRCVPISNHLYFYWYRQILGQKVEFLVSFYNNEISEKSEIFDDQFSVERPDGSNFTLKIRSTKLEDSAMYFCASSGASGIETQYFGPGTRLLVL.

V is TRBV19 and J is TRBJ2-7, with TRBD2 matching 9 bases. V trimming: 6 bases; J trimming: 2 bases; junction bases outside the gene matches: 8. The CDR3 has 15 residues. CDR1 and CDR2 from the germline V gene are LNHDA and SQIVND (reference sequence). DNA of the CDR3: TGTGCCAGTAGGGCTAGCGGGGCGGTACCCTACGAGCAGTACTTC. This translates into CASRASGAVPYEQYF.

The chain employs TRBV5-1 and TRBJ1-1, with 8 bases matching TRBD1. The CDR3 contains 17 residues. The V gene's germline CDR1 is SGHRS and CDR2 YFSETQ. V gave up 0 bases and J gave up 5 bases; unmatched junction bases: 12. The CDR3 DNA reads as TGCGCCAGCAGCTTGGATTTACAGGGGGGGCCGAGAACTGAAGCTTTCTTT. Its translation: CASSLDLQGGPRTEAFF. Full variable domain (outside the CDR3, taken from reference TRBV5-1 and TRBJ1-1): KAGVTQTPRYLIKTRGQQVTLSCSPISGHRSVSWYQQTPGQGLQFLFEYFSETQRNKGNFPGRFSGRQFSNSRSEMNVSTLELGDSALYLCASSLDLQGGPRTEAFFGQGTRLTVV.

The rearrangement uses TRBV6-6 and TRBJ1-5; D call uncertain. This CDR3 region has 12 residues. V lost 6 bases, J lost 6 bases, and 9 bases lay in between. Germline CDR1 MNHNY, CDR2 SVGAGI (reference sequence). The CDR3 bases are TGTGCCAGCAGCCAATCGGGTCAGCCCCAGCATTTT. Its protein product is CASSQSGQPQHF.

The chain uses TRBV25-1 and TRBJ2-1; D may be TRBD2 (6 bases). The CDR3 has 12 residues. The germline gives CDR1 MGHDK, CDR2 SYGVNS. V lost 4 bases and J lost 12, with 13 bases in between. CDR3 sequence reads: CASSAMGGLQFF. The CDR3 DNA sequence: TGTGCCAGCAGTGCTATGGGAGGATTGCAGTTCTTC.

The chain carries TRBV2 and TRBJ2-2, with TRBD2 matching over 13 bases. Germline CDR1 reads SNHLY; CDR2 reads FYNNEI. V lost 5 bases to trimming and J lost 4 bases; unmatched junction nucleotides: 1. CDR3 size: 15 residues. CDR3 bases: TGTGCCAGCAGTTGGACTAGCGGGGGCACCGGGGAGCTGTTTTTT. This encodes CASSWTSGGTGELFF.

This clone came up once. At one of its ends the junction is not consistent with the germline gene, which may arise from a read error. The chain couples TRBV27 to TRBJ1-1, with D maybe TRBD1 (5 bases). The CDR3 totals 14 residues. Germline assignment: CDR1 MNHEY and CDR2 SMNVEV (reference sequence). The CDR3 DNA sequence: TGTGCCAGCAGTTTACAGGGTCGGAACGCTGAAGCTTTCTTT. Translating gives CASSLQGRNAEAFF.

The chain combines TRBV5-1 with TRBJ1-3, with a weak D call TRBD1 (5 bases). V lost 5 bases, J lost 0 bases, and 15 bases lay in between. The CDR3 consists of 16 residues. From germline, CDR1 is SGHRS and CDR2 YFSETQ. The CDR3 DNA reads as TGCGCCAGCAGTCGTGGGGCGGAGAGCTCTGGAAACACCATATATTTT. Its protein product is CASSRGAESSGNTIYF.

The chain combines TRBV6-1 with TRBJ2-3; 9 bases fit TRBD2. Germline-derived CDR1 and CDR2 are MNHNS and SASEGT. There are 12 residues in the CDR3. J lost 6 bases, V lost 7 bases, and 2 bases had no gene match. The CDR3 reads CASNLAGDTQYF. DNA for the CDR3: TGTGCCAGCAACCTAGCGGGGGATACGCAGTATTTT.

The chain combines TRBV28 with TRBJ2-3, with TRBD2 matching 9 bases. With V trimmed by 6 bases and J by 3 bases, 10 bases remained unmatched. The CDR3 sequence is 16 residues long. Germline CDR1 MDHEN, CDR2 SYDVKM. The CDR3 sequence is CASRNRGLAGTDTQYF. In nucleotides, the CDR3 is TGTGCCAGCAGAAACAGAGGCCTAGCGGGGACAGATACGCAGTATTTT.

J is TRBJ2-3 and V is TRBV6-5; 9 positions agree with TRBD2. This CDR3 has 14 residues. CDR1 is MNHEY and CDR2 is SVGAGI in the germline V gene. Trimming took 2 bases from V and 11 from J; bases not matched to a gene: 8. CDR3 in DNA: TGTGCCAGCAGTTACGGATCTGGCGGGAGGGGGCAGTATTTT. Protein sequence: CASSYGSGGRGQYF.

The genes are TRBV29-1 and TRBJ2-1, with D hard to call. The CDR3 is made up of 12 amino acids. The germline V and J ends were trimmed by 0 bases and 15 bases, with 15 bases remaining between them. The germline V gene has CDR1 SQVTM and CDR2 ANQGSEA. The CDR3 region has the DNA TGCAGCGTTGAAGATTTAGGCAGGTTAGGGTTCTTC. Protein product: CSVEDLGRLGFF.

This chain links TRBV5-4 with TRBJ2-6; 9 bases align to TRBD2. The germline V gene encodes CDR1 SGHNT and CDR2 YYREEE (reference sequence). This CDR3 is built from 18 residues. J was trimmed by 0 bases and V by 1 base; bases with no gene match: 5. CDR3 DNA sequence: TGTGCCAGCAGCTTGAAGCGGGAGGTTTTCTCTGGGGCCAACGTCCTGACTTTC. This codes for CASSLKREVFSGANVLTF.

The chain joins TRBV30 to TRBJ1-5; 8 bases are a match to TRBD1. Losses at the gene ends were 1 base for V and 0 bases for J; bases not matched to a gene: 8. The CDR3 has 17 residues. The V gene's germline CDR1 is GTSNPN and CDR2 SVGIG (reference sequence). CDR3 in amino acids: CAWSAPSTGVSNQPQHF. The CDR3 DNA follows: TGTGCCTGGAGTGCCCCCTCGACAGGGGTTAGCAATCAGCCCCAGCATTTT.

J is TRBJ1-1 and V is TRBV28; D is uncertain. The V and J ends lost 5 bases and 4 bases respectively, with 17 bases between them. Per germline, CDR1 MDHEN and CDR2 SYDVKM. The CDR3 length is 15 residues. CDR3 nucleotides: TGTGCCAGCAGTACCGGACCCGGTGGGAGCACTGAAGCTTTCTTT. It encodes CASSTGPGGSTEAFF.

The chain employs TRBV5-1 and TRBJ1-1; 8 nucleotides match TRBD1. The CDR3 spans 15 residues. With 0 bases clipped from V and 5 bases from J, the junction kept 6 bases outside the gene matches. Germline lookup yields CDR1 SGHRS and CDR2 YFSETQ. CDR3 sequence (DNA): TGCGCCAGCAGCTTGGGCCCAGGGGGCGAGACTGAAGCTTTCTTT. It encodes CASSLGPGGETEAFF.

This chain uses TRBV15 with TRBJ2-2; tentatively, D is TRBD2 (5 bases). Germline-derived CDR1 and CDR2 are LNHNV and YYDKDF (reference sequence). Trimming left V 4 bases short and J 5 bases short, with 8 bases between. The CDR3 is made up of 13 amino acids. In nucleotides, the CDR3 is TGTGCCACCAGCATACGGGGAACCGGGGAGCTGTTTTTT. It codes for CATSIRGTGELFF.